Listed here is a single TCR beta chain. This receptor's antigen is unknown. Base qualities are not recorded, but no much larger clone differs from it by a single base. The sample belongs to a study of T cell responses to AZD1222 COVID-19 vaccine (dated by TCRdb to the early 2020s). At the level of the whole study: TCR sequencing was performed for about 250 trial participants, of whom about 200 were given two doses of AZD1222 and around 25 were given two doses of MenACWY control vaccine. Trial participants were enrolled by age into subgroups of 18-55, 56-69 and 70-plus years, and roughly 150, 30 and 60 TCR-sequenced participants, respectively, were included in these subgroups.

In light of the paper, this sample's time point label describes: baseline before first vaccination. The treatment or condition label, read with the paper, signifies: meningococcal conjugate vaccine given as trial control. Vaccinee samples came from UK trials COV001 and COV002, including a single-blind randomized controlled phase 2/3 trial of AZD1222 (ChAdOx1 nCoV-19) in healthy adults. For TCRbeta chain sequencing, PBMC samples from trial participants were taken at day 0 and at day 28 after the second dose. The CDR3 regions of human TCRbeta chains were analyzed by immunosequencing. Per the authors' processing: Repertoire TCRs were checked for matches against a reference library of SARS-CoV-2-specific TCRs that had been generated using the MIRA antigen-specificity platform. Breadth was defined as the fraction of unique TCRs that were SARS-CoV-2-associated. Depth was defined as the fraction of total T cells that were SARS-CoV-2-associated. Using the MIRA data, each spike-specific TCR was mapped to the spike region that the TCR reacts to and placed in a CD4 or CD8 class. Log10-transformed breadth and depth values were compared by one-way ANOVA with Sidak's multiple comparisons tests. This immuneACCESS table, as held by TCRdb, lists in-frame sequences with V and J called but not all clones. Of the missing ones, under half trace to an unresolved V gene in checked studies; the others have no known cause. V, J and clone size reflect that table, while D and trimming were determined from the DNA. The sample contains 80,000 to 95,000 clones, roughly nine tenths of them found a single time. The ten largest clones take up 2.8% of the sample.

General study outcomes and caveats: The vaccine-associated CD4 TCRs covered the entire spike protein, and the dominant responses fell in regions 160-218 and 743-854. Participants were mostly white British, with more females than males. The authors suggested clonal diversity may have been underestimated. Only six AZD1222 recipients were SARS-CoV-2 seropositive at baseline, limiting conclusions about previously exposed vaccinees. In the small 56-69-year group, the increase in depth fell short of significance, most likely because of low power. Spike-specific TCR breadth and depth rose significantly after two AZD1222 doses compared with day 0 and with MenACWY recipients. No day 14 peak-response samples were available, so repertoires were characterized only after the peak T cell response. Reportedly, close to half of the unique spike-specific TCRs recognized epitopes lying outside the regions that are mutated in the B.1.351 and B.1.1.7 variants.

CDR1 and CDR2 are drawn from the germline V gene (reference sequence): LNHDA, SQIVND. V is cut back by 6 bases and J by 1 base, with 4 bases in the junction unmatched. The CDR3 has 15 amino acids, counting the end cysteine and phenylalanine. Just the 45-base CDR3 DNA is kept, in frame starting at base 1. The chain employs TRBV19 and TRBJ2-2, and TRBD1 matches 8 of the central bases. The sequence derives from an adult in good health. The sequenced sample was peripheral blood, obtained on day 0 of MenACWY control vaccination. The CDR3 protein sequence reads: CASRPGQVNTGELFF. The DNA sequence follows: TGTGCCAGTAGGCCGGGACAGGTGAACACCGGGGAGCTGTTTTTT.